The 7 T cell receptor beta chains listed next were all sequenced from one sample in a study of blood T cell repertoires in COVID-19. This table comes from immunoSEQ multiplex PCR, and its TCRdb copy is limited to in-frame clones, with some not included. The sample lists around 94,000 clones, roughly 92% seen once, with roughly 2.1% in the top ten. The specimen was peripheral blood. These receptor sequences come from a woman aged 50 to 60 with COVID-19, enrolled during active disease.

The CDR3 is CAWREARGGSPLHF. CDR3 nucleotide sequence: TGTGCCTGGAGGGAAGCCAGGGGTGGTTCACCCCTCCACTTT. This chain connects TRBV30 to TRBJ1-6, with D maybe TRBD1 (6 bases). Trimming cost V 3 bases and J 9 bases, with 15 bases left between them. This CDR3 spans 14 amino acids. CDR1 and CDR2 from the germline V gene are GTSNPN and SVGIG (reference sequence).

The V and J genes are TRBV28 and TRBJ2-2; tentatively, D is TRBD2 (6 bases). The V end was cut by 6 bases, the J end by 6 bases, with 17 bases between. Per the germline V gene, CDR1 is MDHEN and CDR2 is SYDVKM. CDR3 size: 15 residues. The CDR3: CASSTNGGRAGELFF. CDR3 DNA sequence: TGTGCCAGCAGCACAAACGGGGGTAGGGCCGGGGAGCTGTTTTTT.

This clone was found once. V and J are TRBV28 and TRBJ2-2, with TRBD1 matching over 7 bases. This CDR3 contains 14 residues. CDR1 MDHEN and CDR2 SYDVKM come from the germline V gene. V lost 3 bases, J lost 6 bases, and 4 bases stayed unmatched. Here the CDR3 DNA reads TGTGCCAGCAGTTTTCGGGACAGTCCCGGGGAGCTGTTTTTT. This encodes CASSFRDSPGELFF.

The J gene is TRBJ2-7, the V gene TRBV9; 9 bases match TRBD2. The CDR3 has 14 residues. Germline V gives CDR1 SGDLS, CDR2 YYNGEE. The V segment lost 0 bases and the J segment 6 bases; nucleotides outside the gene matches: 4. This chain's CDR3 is CASSVAAGGAEQYF. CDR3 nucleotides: TGTGCCAGCAGCGTAGCGGCGGGGGGGGCCGAGCAGTACTTC. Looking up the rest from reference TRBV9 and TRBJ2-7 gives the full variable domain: DSGVTQTPKHLITATGQRVTLRCSPRSGDLSVYWYQQSLDQGLQFLIQYYNGEERAKGNILERFSAQQFPDLHSELNLSSLELGDSALYFCASSVAAGGAEQYFGPGTRLTVT.

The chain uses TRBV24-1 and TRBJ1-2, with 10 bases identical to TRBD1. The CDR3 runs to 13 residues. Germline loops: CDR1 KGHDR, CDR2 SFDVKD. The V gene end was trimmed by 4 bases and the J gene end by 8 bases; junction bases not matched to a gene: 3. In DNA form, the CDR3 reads TGTGCCACCAGTGAGGGACAGGGGAGAGGCTACACCTTC. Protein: CATSEGQGRGYTF.

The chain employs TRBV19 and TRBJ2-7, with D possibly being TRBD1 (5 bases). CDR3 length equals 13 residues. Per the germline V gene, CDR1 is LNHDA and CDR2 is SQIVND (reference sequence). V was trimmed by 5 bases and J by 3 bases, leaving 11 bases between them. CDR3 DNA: TGTGCCAGTAGTCCGACAGCTTTCTACGAGCAGTACTTC. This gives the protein CASSPTAFYEQYF.

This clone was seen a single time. The CDR3 loop is CASSETGLGSIQYF. The DNA of the CDR3 is TGTGCCAGCAGTGAGACAGGCTTGGGGTCGATTCAGTACTTC. This chain joins TRBV2 and TRBJ2-4, with D possibly matching TRBD1 (6 bases). This CDR3 comprises 14 residues. The germline gives CDR1 SNHLY, CDR2 FYNNEI. The ends were cut back, 3 bases at V and 10 bases at J, with 16 bases in the middle.